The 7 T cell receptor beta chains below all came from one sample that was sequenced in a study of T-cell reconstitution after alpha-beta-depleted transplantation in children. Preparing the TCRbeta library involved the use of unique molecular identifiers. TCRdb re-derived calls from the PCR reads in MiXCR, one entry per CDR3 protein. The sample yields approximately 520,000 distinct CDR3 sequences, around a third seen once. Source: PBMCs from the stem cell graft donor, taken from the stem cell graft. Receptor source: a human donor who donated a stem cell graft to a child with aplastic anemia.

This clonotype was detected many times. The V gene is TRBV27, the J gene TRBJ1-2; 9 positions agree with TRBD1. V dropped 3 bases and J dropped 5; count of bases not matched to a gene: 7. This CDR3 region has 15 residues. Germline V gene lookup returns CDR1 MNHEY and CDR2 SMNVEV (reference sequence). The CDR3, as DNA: TGTGCCAGCAGTTTGTCCGGGACAGGGAATTATGGCTACACCTTC. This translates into CASSLSGTGNYGYTF.

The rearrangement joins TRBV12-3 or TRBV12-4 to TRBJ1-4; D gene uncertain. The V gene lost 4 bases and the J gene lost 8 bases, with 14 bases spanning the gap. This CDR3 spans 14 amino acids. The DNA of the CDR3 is TGTGCCAGCAGTTCCGGGTCACTGGGGGAAAAACTGTTTTTT. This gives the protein CASSSGSLGEKLFF.

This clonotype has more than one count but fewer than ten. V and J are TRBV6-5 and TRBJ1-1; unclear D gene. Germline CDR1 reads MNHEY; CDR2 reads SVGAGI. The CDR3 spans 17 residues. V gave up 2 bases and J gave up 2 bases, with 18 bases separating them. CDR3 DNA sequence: TGTGCCAGCAGTTACCTTGTCACACCAATCAGAAACACTGAAGCTTTCTTT. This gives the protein CASSYLVTPIRNTEAFF.

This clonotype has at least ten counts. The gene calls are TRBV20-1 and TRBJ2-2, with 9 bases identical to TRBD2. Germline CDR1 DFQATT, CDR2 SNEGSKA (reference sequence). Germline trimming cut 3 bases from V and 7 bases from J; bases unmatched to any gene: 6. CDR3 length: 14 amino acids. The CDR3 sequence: CSARGLAEHGELFF. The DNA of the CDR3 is TGCAGTGCTAGGGGACTAGCTGAACACGGGGAGCTGTTTTTT.

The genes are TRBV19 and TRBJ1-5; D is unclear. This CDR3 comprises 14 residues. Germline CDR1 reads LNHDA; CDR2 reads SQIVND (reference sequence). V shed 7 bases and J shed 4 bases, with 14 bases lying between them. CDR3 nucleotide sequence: TGTGCCAGTACCCCCTTTGGGTCAAATCAGCCCCAGCATTTT. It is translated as CASTPFGSNQPQHF.

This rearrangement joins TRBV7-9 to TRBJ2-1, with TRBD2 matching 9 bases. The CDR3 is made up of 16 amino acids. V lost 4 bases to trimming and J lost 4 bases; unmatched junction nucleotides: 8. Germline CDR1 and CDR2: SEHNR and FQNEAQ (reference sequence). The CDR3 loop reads CASSSRGGRGYNEQFF. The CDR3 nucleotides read TGTGCCAGCAGCTCCCGGGGCGGGAGGGGTTACAATGAGCAGTTCTTC.

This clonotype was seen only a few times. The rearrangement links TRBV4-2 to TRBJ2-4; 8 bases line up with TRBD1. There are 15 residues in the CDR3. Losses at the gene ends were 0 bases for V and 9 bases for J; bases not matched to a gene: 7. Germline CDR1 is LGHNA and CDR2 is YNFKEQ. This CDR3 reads CASSQDDRGGGIQYF. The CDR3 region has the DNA TGTGCCAGCAGCCAAGATGACAGGGGTGGGGGCATTCAGTACTTC.